The T cell receptor (beta chain) described here comes from a study of OX40 agonist ivuxolimab in advanced cancers. Study summary: Patients received the agonistic anti-OX40 (CD134) antibody ivuxolimab. Regarding the study as a whole: CD8+ T cells showed, on average, more clonal expansion than CD4+ cells.

Regarding this clone: Its cognate antigen is unknown.

The V and J ends lost 0 bases and 3 bases respectively, with 5 bases between them. The CDR3 sequence is 14 residues long. Looked up from germline, CDR1 is SGHVS and CDR2 is FNYEAQ. Sequencing was performed with immunoSEQ multiplex PCR; in TCRdb, only in-frame clones are kept and a portion is missing. The sample consists of approximately 70,000 clones, approximately 83% of them appearing once. This TCR was recovered from an adult with an advanced solid tumor such as melanoma, head and neck, liver or kidney cancer. The source was CD4+ or CD8+ T cells sorted from blood, collected in a trial of the OX40 agonist ivuxolimab. The J gene is TRBJ2-2, the V gene TRBV7-6; a weak D match, TRBD1 (5 bases). CDR3 sequence (DNA): TGTGCCAGCAGCTTAGCAGGGGACACCGGGGAGCTGTTTTTT. This encodes CASSLAGDTGELFF. Together with reference TRBV7-6 and TRBJ2-2, the CDR3 gives the full variable domain: GAGVSQSPRYKVTKRGQDVALRCDPISGHVSLYWYRQALGQGPEFLTYFNYEAQQDKSGLPNDRFSAERPEGSISTLTIQRTEQRDSAMYRCASSLAGDTGELFFGEGSRLTVL.